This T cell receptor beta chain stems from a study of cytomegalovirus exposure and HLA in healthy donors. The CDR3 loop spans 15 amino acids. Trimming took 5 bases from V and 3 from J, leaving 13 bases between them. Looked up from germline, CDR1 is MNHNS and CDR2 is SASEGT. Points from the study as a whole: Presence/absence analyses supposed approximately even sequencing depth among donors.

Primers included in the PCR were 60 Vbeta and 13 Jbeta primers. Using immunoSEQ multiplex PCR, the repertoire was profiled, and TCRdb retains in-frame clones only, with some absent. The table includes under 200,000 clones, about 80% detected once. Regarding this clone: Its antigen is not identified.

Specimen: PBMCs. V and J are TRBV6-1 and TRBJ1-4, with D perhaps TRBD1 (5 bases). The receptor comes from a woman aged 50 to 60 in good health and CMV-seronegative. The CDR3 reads CASSPLGTSNEKLFF. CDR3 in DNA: TGTGCCAGCAGTCCCCTCGGGACTTCTAATGAAAAACTGTTTTTT.